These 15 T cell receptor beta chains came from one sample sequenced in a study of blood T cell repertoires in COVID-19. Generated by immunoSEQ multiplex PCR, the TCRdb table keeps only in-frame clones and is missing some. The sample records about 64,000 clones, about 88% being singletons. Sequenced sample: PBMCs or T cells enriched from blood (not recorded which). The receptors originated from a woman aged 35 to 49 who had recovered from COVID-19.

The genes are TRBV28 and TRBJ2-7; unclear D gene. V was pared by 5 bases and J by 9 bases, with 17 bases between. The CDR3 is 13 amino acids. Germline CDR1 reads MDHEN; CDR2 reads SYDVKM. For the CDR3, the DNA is TGTGCCAGCAGTACTTATACCCCCGGTGCGCAGTACTTC. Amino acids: CASSTYTPGAQYF.

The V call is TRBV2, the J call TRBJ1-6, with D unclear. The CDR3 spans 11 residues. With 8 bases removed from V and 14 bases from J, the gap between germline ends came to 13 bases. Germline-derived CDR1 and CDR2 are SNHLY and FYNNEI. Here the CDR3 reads CASRSQFTLHF. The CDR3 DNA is TGTGCCAGCCGGTCCCAATTCACCCTCCACTTT.

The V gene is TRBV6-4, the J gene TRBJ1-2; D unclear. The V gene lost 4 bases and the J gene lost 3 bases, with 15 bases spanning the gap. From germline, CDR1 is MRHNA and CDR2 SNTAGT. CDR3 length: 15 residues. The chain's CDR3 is CASSVEGGLDYGYTF. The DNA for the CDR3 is TGTGCCAGCAGTGTCGAAGGAGGGCTTGACTATGGCTACACCTTC.

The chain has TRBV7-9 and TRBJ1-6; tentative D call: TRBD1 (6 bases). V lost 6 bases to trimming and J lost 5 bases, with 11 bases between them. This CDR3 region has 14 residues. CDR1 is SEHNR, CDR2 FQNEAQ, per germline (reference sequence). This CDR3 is CASRPGHNNSPLHF. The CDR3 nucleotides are TGTGCCAGCAGACCGGGACACAATAATTCACCCCTCCACTTT.

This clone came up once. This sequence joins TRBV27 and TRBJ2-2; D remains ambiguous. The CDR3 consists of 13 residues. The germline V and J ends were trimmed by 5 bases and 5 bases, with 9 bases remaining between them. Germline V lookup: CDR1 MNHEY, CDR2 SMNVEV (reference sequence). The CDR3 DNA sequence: TGTGCCAGCAGTACTCAAATGACCGGGGAGCTGTTTTTT. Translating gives CASSTQMTGELFF.

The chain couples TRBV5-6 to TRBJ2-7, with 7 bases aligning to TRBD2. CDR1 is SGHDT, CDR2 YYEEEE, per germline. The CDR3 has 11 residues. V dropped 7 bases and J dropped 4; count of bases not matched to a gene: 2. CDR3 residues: CASSGGYEQYF. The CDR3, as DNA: TGTGCCAGCTCCGGGGGGTACGAGCAGTACTTC.

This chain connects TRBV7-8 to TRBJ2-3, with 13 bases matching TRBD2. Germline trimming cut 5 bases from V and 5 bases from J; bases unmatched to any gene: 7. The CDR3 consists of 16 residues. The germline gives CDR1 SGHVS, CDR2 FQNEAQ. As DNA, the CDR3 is TGTGCCAGCAGCACTACTAGCGGGGGGGCTCTAGATACGCAGTATTTT. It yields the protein CASSTTSGGALDTQYF. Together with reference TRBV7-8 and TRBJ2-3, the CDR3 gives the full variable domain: GAGVSQSPRYKVAKRGQDVALRCDPISGHVSLFWYQQALGQGPEFLTYFQNEAQLDKSGLPSDRFFAERPEGSVSTLKIQRTQQEDSAVYLCASSTTSGGALDTQYFGPGTRLTVL.

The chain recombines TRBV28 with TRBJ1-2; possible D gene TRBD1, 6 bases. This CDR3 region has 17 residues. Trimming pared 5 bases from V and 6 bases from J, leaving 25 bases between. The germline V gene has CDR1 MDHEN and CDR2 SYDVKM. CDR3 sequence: CASSTPGRLMGANGYTF. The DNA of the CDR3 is TGTGCCAGCAGTACCCCGGGGCGGCTAATGGGGGCTAATGGCTACACCTTC.

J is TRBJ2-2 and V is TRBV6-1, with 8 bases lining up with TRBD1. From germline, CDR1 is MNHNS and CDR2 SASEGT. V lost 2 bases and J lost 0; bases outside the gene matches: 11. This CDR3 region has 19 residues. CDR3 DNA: TGTGCCAGCAGTGAAAGGTGGTTTCAGGGGGCCCCGAACACCGGGGAGCTGTTTTTT. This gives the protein CASSERWFQGAPNTGELFF.

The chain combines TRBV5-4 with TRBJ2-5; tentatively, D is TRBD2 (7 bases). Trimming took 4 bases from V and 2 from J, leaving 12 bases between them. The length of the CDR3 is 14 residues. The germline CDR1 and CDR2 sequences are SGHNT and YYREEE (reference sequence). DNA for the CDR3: TGTGCCAGCAGCCAAGGGGGGGTACAAGAGACCCAGTACTTC. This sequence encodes CASSQGGVQETQYF.

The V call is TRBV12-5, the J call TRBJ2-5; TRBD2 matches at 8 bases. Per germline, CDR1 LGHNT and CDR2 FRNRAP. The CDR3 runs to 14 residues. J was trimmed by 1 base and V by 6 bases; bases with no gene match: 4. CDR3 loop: CASGAGVGQETQYF. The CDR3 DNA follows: TGTGCTAGTGGAGCGGGGGTTGGCCAAGAGACCCAGTACTTC.

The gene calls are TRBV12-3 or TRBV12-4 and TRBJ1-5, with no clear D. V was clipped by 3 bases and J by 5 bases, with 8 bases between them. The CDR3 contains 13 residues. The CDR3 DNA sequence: TGTGCCAGCAGTTTCGGGGAGGATCAGCCCCAGCATTTT. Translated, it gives CASSFGEDQPQHF.

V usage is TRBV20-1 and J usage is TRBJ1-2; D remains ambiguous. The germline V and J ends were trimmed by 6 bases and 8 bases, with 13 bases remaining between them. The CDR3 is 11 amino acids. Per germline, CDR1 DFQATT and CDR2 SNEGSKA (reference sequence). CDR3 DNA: TGCAGTGCGCACGGGTTGGAAGGCTACACCTTC. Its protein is CSAHGLEGYTF.

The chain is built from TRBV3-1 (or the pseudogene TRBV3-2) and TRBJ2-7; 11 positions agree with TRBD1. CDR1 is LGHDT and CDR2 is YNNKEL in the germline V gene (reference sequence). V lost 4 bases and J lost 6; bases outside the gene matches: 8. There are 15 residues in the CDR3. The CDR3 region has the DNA TGTGCCAGCAGCCTCTACGGACAGGGGGCTGGCGAGCAGTACTTC. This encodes CASSLYGQGAGEQYF.

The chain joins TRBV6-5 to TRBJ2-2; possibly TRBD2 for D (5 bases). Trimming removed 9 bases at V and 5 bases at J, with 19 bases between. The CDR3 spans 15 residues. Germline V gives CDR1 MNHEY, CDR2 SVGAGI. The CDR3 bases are TGTGCCAGTTCCCGGGATCCGTCGGGTACCGGGGAGCTGTTTTTT. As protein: CASSRDPSGTGELFF.